What follows describes a single TCR beta chain. These data originate in a study of blood T cell repertoires in COVID-19. Background on the study: T cells, B-cell-depleted T cells, or PBMCs provided the cDNA or gDNA that served as material.

Trimming cost V 2 bases and J 0 bases, with 6 bases left between them. The V gene's germline CDR1 is SGHTA and CDR2 FQGTGA. The length of the CDR3 is 14 residues. Using immunoSEQ multiplex PCR, the repertoire was profiled, and TCRdb retains in-frame clones only, with some absent. Altogether about 300,000 clones are present, roughly four fifths being singletons, with the ten largest covering around a tenth. This chain links TRBV7-3 with TRBJ2-3; D ambiguous. The receptor comes from a woman between 45 and 65 years old who had recovered from COVID-19. The specimen sequenced was peripheral blood. The CDR3 coding sequence is TGTGCCAGCAGCTTATTCGGTAGCACAGATACGCAGTATTTT. This gives the protein CASSLFGSTDTQYF. Full variable domain (rest looked up from reference TRBV7-3 and TRBJ2-3): GAGVSQTPSNKVTEKGKYVELRCDPISGHTALYWYRQSLGQGPEFLIYFQGTGAADDSGLPNDRFFAVRPEGSVSTLKIQRTERGDSAVYLCASSLFGSTDTQYFGPGTRLTVL.